A selection of T cell receptor beta chains follows, all from one sample in a study of Ad26.COV2.S vaccination and SARS-CoV-2 variants. Data came from immunoSEQ multiplex PCR; TCRdb stores just in-frame clones and leaves some out. Of about 680,000 clones in the sample, about 90% were seen once. The sample was peripheral blood, taken in a trial of Ad26.COV2.S vaccine versus placebo. These receptors originate from a person between 18 and 65 years old who received the Ad26.COV2.S COVID-19 vaccine or a placebo. The conserved cysteine and the conserved F or W are not part of the CDR3 here. Each record gives: CDR3 length, J gene, V gene, CDR3 protein.

CDR3 length: 13
J gene: TRBJ2-7
V gene: TRBV7-9
CDR3 protein: ASSSTGNSRDEQY

CDR3 length: 12
J gene: TRBJ1-5
V gene: TRBV6-1
CDR3 protein: ASSDGGGSQPQH

CDR3 length: 12
J gene: TRBJ1-2
V gene: TRBV3-1/TRBV3-2
CDR3 protein: ASSQLGQDYGYT

CDR3 length: 18
J gene: TRBJ2-5
V gene: TRBV6-1
CDR3 protein: ASSEGPDPQAGGNGETQY

CDR3 length: 13
J gene: TRBJ2-3
V gene: TRBV4-3
CDR3 protein: ASSQDIASTDTQY

CDR3 length: 10
J gene: TRBJ2-7
V gene: TRBV14
CDR3 protein: ASSQDWYEQY

CDR3 length: 12
J gene: TRBJ2-7
V gene: TRBV5-1
CDR3 protein: ASSSPPTLYEQY

CDR3 length: 13
J gene: TRBJ1-5
V gene: TRBV2
CDR3 protein: ASSGGQGAYQPQH

CDR3 length: 10
J gene: TRBJ2-3
V gene: TRBV6-9
CDR3 protein: ASSSPQDTQY

CDR3 length: 14
J gene: TRBJ2-5
V gene: TRBV6-6
CDR3 protein: ASSYPPQGLGETQY

CDR3 length: 13
J gene: TRBJ2-3
V gene: TRBV11-2
CDR3 protein: ASSLGTPSTDTQY

CDR3 length: 13
J gene: TRBJ2-5
V gene: TRBV2
CDR3 protein: ASSELARYQETQY

CDR3 length: 14
J gene: TRBJ2-1
V gene: TRBV15
CDR3 protein: ATSSGRSGGYNEQF

CDR3 length: 13
J gene: TRBJ1-5
V gene: TRBV11-2
CDR3 protein: ASSLDRQGNQPQH

CDR3 length: 11
J gene: TRBJ1-5
V gene: TRBV27
CDR3 protein: ASSDGANQPQH

CDR3 length: 14
J gene: TRBJ2-3
V gene: TRBV5-4
CDR3 protein: ASSPGSAGGTDTQY

CDR3 length: 13
J gene: TRBJ2-7
V gene: TRBV9
CDR3 protein: ASSVASSGSYEQY

CDR3 length: 12
J gene: TRBJ1-2
V gene: TRBV6-6
CDR3 protein: ASRLTGGIYGYT

CDR3 length: 11
J gene: TRBJ1-1
V gene: TRBV24-1
CDR3 protein: ATSESKSTEAF

CDR3 length: 10
J gene: TRBJ1-1
V gene: TRBV29-1
CDR3 protein: SVEGAFTEAF

CDR3 length: 13
J gene: TRBJ1-5
V gene: TRBV2
CDR3 protein: ASSEGGEGHQPQH

CDR3 length: 14
J gene: TRBJ1-4
V gene: TRBV18
CDR3 protein: ASSPFTGATNEKLF

CDR3 length: 12
J gene: TRBJ2-1
V gene: TRBV6-5
CDR3 protein: ASRGQGPYNEQF

CDR3 length: 13
J gene: TRBJ1-5
V gene: TRBV6-2/TRBV6-3
CDR3 protein: ASSQRGFSNQPQH

CDR3 length: 14
J gene: TRBJ2-5
V gene: TRBV3-1/TRBV3-2
CDR3 protein: ASSQDQAGGGETQY

CDR3 length: 11
J gene: TRBJ2-5
V gene: TRBV6-5
CDR3 protein: ASSPGVHGTQY

CDR3 length: 13
J gene: TRBJ1-5
V gene: TRBV16
CDR3 protein: ASSANRGENQPQH

CDR3 length: 14
J gene: TRBJ2-7
V gene: TRBV9
CDR3 protein: ASSVGGQAISYEQY

CDR3 length: 11
J gene: TRBJ1-3
V gene: TRBV7-6
CDR3 protein: ASSRDFGNTIY

CDR3 length: 13
J gene: TRBJ2-3
V gene: TRBV5-4
CDR3 protein: ASSLISSATDTQY

CDR3 length: 14
J gene: TRBJ2-2
V gene: TRBV6-4
CDR3 protein: ASSDGTSADTGELF

CDR3 length: 11
J gene: TRBJ1-1
V gene: TRBV7-7
CDR3 protein: ASSQDRGTEAF

CDR3 length: 12
J gene: TRBJ2-1
V gene: TRBV9
CDR3 protein: ASSGDFLGNEQF

CDR3 length: 11
J gene: TRBJ2-3
V gene: TRBV27
CDR3 protein: AAAFRGGDTQY

CDR3 length: 12
J gene: TRBJ2-7
V gene: TRBV3-1/TRBV3-2
CDR3 protein: ASSPPGQGLEQY

CDR3 length: 13
J gene: TRBJ2-1
V gene: TRBV4-2
CDR3 protein: ASSQWPGTGDEQF

CDR3 length: 13
J gene: TRBJ2-1
V gene: TRBV30
CDR3 protein: AWSVTGGVYNEQF

CDR3 length: 12
J gene: TRBJ1-1
V gene: TRBV4-2
CDR3 protein: ASSQLDRDTEAF

CDR3 length: 13
J gene: TRBJ2-1
V gene: TRBV4-2
CDR3 protein: ASSRSEGGINEQF

CDR3 length: 14
J gene: TRBJ2-7
V gene: TRBV12-2
CDR3 protein: ASRLFQTSGNHEQY

CDR3 length: 10
J gene: TRBJ1-6
V gene: TRBV12-3/TRBV12-4
CDR3 protein: ASSLGNSPLH

CDR3 length: 14
J gene: TRBJ2-5
V gene: TRBV3-1/TRBV3-2
CDR3 protein: ASSQSLVAGQETQY

CDR3 length: 12
J gene: TRBJ1-3
V gene: TRBV5-4
CDR3 protein: ASSFPGAGNTIY

CDR3 length: 11
J gene: TRBJ1-2
V gene: TRBV12-3/TRBV12-4
CDR3 protein: ASRRSSNYGYT

CDR3 length: 13
J gene: TRBJ1-6
V gene: TRBV18
CDR3 protein: ASSAGSPMGSPLH